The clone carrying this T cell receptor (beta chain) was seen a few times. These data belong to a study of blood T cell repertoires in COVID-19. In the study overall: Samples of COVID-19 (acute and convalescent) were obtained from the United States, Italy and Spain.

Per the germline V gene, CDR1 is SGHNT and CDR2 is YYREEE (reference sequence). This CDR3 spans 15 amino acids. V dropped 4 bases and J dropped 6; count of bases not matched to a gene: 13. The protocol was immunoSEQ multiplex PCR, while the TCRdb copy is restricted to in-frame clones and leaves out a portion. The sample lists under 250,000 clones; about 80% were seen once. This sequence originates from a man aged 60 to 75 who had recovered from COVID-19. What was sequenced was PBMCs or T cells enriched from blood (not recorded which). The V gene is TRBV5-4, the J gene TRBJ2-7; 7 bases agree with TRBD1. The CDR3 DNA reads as TGTGCCAGCAGCCGTGACAGGGCCACCGTCGGCGAGCAGTACTTC. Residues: CASSRDRATVGEQYF.